These 17 T cell receptor beta chains came from one sample sequenced in a study of T cell responses to AZD1222 COVID-19 vaccine (dated by TCRdb to the early 2020s). The sample's time point, from its label and the paper: baseline before first vaccination. The treatment or condition label of this sample denotes: meningococcal conjugate vaccine given as trial control. The library relied on the immunoSEQ multiplex PCR assay. TCRdb stores this immuneACCESS table with in-frame sequences only. Part of the clones is absent; in the studies checked, under half of the shortfall reflects unresolved V genes, and no reason is known for the rest. Present in this sample are approximately 99,000 clones, approximately 89% of which were seen just once. About 3% of the sample comes from the top ten. The material sequenced was peripheral blood, taken on day 0 of MenACWY control vaccination. The receptors come from an adult in good health.

The rearrangement links TRBV28 to TRBJ1-1; TRBD1 aligns across 12 bases. The germline V gene has CDR1 MDHEN and CDR2 SYDVKM. V dropped 2 bases and J dropped 7; count of bases not matched to a gene: 5. The CDR3 totals 15 residues. In DNA, the CDR3 is TGTGCCAGCAGTTTAGGGGACAGGGGGCAGAGTGAAGCTTTCTTT. Its translation: CASSLGDRGQSEAFF.

This clone was detected a few times. This chain links TRBV7-9 with TRBJ1-1, with unresolved D. With 5 bases removed from V and 7 bases from J, the gap between germline ends came to 11 bases. CDR3 length: 12 amino acids. In germline, CDR1 is SEHNR, CDR2 FQNEAQ (reference sequence). The CDR3 nucleotides read TGTGCCAGCAGCCTATCGGCTATTGAAGCTTTCTTT. Encoded protein: CASSLSAIEAFF.

The J gene is TRBJ1-3, the V gene TRBV30; D ambiguous. The CDR3 totals 14 residues. Germline V gives CDR1 GTSNPN, CDR2 SVGIG (reference sequence). V was pared by 3 bases and J by 0 bases, with 9 bases between. In nucleotides, the CDR3 is TGTGCCTGGAGCCCGGGAAGCTCTGGAAACACCATATATTTT. Its protein is CAWSPGSSGNTIYF.

This rearrangement joins TRBV10-3 to TRBJ1-2, with D possibly being TRBD1 (5 bases). The CDR3 covers 13 residues. Trimming took 5 bases from V and 8 from J, leaving 15 bases between them. Germline V CDR1 and CDR2: ENHRY, SYGVKD. CDR3 sequence reads: CAISWDQNQGYTF. CDR3 nucleotide sequence: TGTGCCATCAGTTGGGACCAAAACCAGGGCTACACCTTC.

This chain connects TRBV6-5 to TRBJ2-7, with 8 bases aligning to TRBD2. Germline V gene data show CDR1 as MNHEY and CDR2 as SVGAGI. The trim removed 10 bases at V and 6 bases at J, leaving 11 bases unmatched. This CDR3 has 13 amino acids. As DNA, the CDR3 is TGTGCCACACGGCCCTTTAGCGGGGTCGAGCAGTACTTC. Translated: CATRPFSGVEQYF.

The rearrangement joins TRBV5-1 to TRBJ2-1; unclear D gene. The CDR3 spans 13 residues. Trimming left V 0 bases short and J 9 bases short, with 10 bases between. Germline CDR1 and CDR2: SGHRS and YFSETQ. In DNA, the CDR3 is TGCGCCAGCAGCTTGGAGATGGCCGGTGAGCAGTTCTTC. Translated, it gives CASSLEMAGEQFF.

This sequence joins TRBV7-8 and TRBJ2-7; a possible D gene is TRBD2 (6 bases). V lost 6 bases, J lost 2 bases, and 11 bases lay in between. CDR1 and CDR2 from the germline V gene are SGHVS and FQNEAQ. The CDR3 loop spans 13 amino acids. CDR3 region: CASRIRGTYEQYF. DNA for the CDR3: TGTGCCAGCAGGATCCGGGGGACCTACGAGCAGTACTTC.

This sequence joins TRBV5-1 and TRBJ1-1, with 8 bases matching TRBD1. Germline trimming cut 0 bases from V and 1 base from J; bases unmatched to any gene: 2. The CDR3 totals 15 residues. Germline V CDR1 and CDR2: SGHRS, YFSETQ. Here the CDR3 reads CASSLAGTGNTEAFF. CDR3 nucleotides: TGCGCCAGCAGCTTGGCCGGGACAGGGAACACTGAAGCTTTCTTT.

This chain joins TRBV10-3 and TRBJ1-4, with a tentative D call TRBD1 (5 bases). Germline V CDR1 and CDR2: ENHRY, SYGVKD. Trimming shortened V by 4 bases and J by 8 bases, and 11 bases separated the two germline ends. The CDR3 contains 13 residues. CDR3 protein: CAISVQGGEKLFF. Here the CDR3 DNA reads TGTGCCATCAGTGTTCAGGGAGGCGAAAAACTGTTTTTT.

The chain couples TRBV29-1 to TRBJ2-3, with D possibly TRBD2 on 6 matching bases. Germline-derived CDR1 and CDR2 are SQVTM and ANQGSEA. Trimming cost V 6 bases and J 9 bases, with 13 bases left between them. The CDR3 length is 11 residues. The CDR3 is CSVISGSTQYF. The CDR3 nucleotides are TGCAGCGTGATATCCGGGAGCACGCAGTATTTT.

This rearrangement joins TRBV28 to TRBJ1-2, with 7 bases that match TRBD1. Germline values: CDR1 MDHEN, CDR2 SYDVKM. This CDR3 has 12 residues. Germline trimming cut 6 bases from V and 6 bases from J; bases unmatched to any gene: 4. CDR3 in DNA: TGTGCCAGCAGGTCAGGGGGGGATGGCTACACCTTC. This sequence encodes CASRSGGDGYTF.

The chain uses TRBV11-2 and TRBJ1-4; D gene uncertain. Germline CDR1 SGHAT, CDR2 FQNNGV. The V gene lost 5 bases and the J gene lost 5 bases, with 18 bases spanning the gap. CDR3 length: 16 amino acids. The CDR3 sequence: CASSEAGRRRNEKLFF. The CDR3 coding sequence is TGTGCCAGCAGCGAGGCCGGTCGGAGACGGAATGAAAAACTGTTTTTT.

The table lists this clone with a count of one. The genes are TRBV25-1 and TRBJ1-2; possible D gene TRBD1, 6 bases. Between the trimmed V and J ends, which lost 7 bases and 5 bases, there was a span of 11 bases. CDR3 size: 12 residues. Germline values: CDR1 MGHDK, CDR2 SYGVNS. CDR3 protein: CASTQGSYGYTF. The CDR3 DNA follows: TGTGCCAGCACACAGGGAAGTTATGGCTACACCTTC.

DNA of the CDR3: TGTGCCAGTAGTAGACCGGGACAGGGAGGCGAGCAGTACTTC. This sequence encodes CASSRPGQGGEQYF. The genes are TRBV19 and TRBJ2-7, with TRBD1 identical over 9 bases. V lost 4 bases to trimming and J lost 6 bases; unmatched junction nucleotides: 7. The CDR3 length is 14 residues. CDR1 and CDR2 from the germline V gene are LNHDA and SQIVND (reference sequence).

The chain couples TRBV5-6 to TRBJ1-1; D is unresolved. Trimming removed 3 bases at V and 4 bases at J, with 16 bases between. The CDR3 covers 15 residues. CDR1 SGHDT and CDR2 YYEEEE come from the germline V gene. The CDR3 loop is CASSYYLGNPTEAFF. The CDR3 nucleotides read TGTGCCAGCAGCTACTATCTCGGGAATCCCACTGAAGCTTTCTTT.

The rearrangement uses TRBV28 and TRBJ2-7; D might be TRBD1 (6 bases). CDR1 is MDHEN, CDR2 SYDVKM, per germline. CDR3 length: 16 amino acids. The ends were cut back, 3 bases at V and 2 bases at J, with 17 bases in the middle. CDR3 sequence reads: CASSLWDDRKAYEQYF. The CDR3, as DNA: TGTGCCAGCAGTTTGTGGGACGACAGGAAAGCCTACGAGCAGTACTTC. The full variable domain, rest sourced from reference TRBV28 and TRBJ2-7, is DVKVTQSSRYLVKRTGEKVFLECVQDMDHENMFWYRQDPGLGLRLIYFSYDVKMKEKGDIPEGYSVSREKKERFSLILESASTNQTSMYLCASSLWDDRKAYEQYFGPGTRLTVT.

V and J are TRBV30 and TRBJ1-2; 10 bases line up with TRBD1. The germline V gene encodes CDR1 GTSNPN and CDR2 SVGIG (reference sequence). J lost 4 bases, V lost 6 bases, and 8 bases had no gene match. The CDR3 length is 14 residues. CDR3 loop: CACPWDRGGYGYTF. CDR3 in DNA: TGTGCCTGCCCATGGGACAGGGGCGGCTATGGCTACACCTTC.